This T cell receptor (beta chain) was recorded in a study of vaccination and CD4 T cells after COVID-19. On the study more broadly: Six males and four females constituted the convalescent cohort, two of whom were Hispanic. The post-COVID samples were taken a median about three months after diagnosis, anywhere from 35 to 161. From HCoV-229E, HCoV-OC43, HCoV-NL63 and SARS-CoV-2, overlapping spike peptides were used to stimulate the cells. Study-level findings and limits: Detection of a median roughly 83% of reactive clones in convalescent patients was confined to the period after vaccination.

Sequenced with the Oncomine TCR Beta short-read assay was DNA taken from cultured CD4+ T cells. TCRdb analysed the PCR reads with MiXCR anew, one entry per CDR3 protein. The profile covers 20,000 to 25,000 distinct CDR3 sequences, with 58% appearing a single time and about 3% taken by the ten largest. Germline V CDR1 and CDR2: MNHEY, SMNVEV (reference sequence). J gave up 5 bases and V 3 bases, and 3 bases lay outside the gene matches. This CDR3 has 15 amino acids. About this clonotype itself: Its antigen is not identified.

The sample's treatment: approximately 9-day PBMC culture with coronavirus spike peptide pools or control peptides (ViraFEST assay). This chain joins TRBV27 and TRBJ2-1; 11 bases agree with TRBD2. The receptor comes from a human donor who had recovered from COVID-19. The sample was CD4+ T cells from blood, cultured in vitro. The CDR3 DNA follows: TGTGCCAGCAGTTTGGGGACTAGCGGCGACAATGAGCAGTTCTTC. It is translated as CASSLGTSGDNEQFF.